The 25 T cell receptor beta chains listed next were all sequenced from one sample in a study of blood T cell repertoires in COVID-19. Libraries were prepared by immunoSEQ multiplex PCR; TCRdb keeps only in-frame clonotypes and omits some of them. The sample carries about 290,000 clones, about 90% recorded once. Sequencing used peripheral blood. The receptors were gathered from a woman under 40 with COVID-19, enrolled during active disease.

This clone was observed a single time. In DNA, the CDR3 is TGTGCCAGCAGCCAGGGACAGTCTCGGGGAAACACCATATATTTT. It codes for CASSQGQSRGNTIYF. V is TRBV7-2 and J is TRBJ1-3; 7 bases are shared with TRBD1. Looked up from germline, CDR1 is SGHTA and CDR2 is FQGNSA. This CDR3 spans 15 amino acids. Trimming at V came to 5 bases and at J to 4 bases, leaving 8 bases not matched to a gene.

The chain employs TRBV3-1 (or the pseudogene TRBV3-2) and TRBJ1-5, with D unclear. The CDR3 runs to 15 residues. Trimming shortened V by 0 bases and J by 4 bases, and 10 bases separated the two germline ends. CDR1 and CDR2 (germline): LGHDT, YNNKEL (reference sequence). CDR3 sequence (DNA): TGTGCCAGCAGCCAAGATCGGGGAAGAAATCAGCCCCAGCATTTT. It specifies CASSQDRGRNQPQHF.

Regarding this clone: An end of the junction does not agree with germline; a read error may underlie this. The V call is TRBV2, the J call TRBJ1-5; D is unresolved. The CDR3 extends over 12 amino acids. The germline gives CDR1 SNHLY, CDR2 FYNNEI. This chain's CDR3 is CASSGEDLSQHF. The CDR3 nucleotides are TGTGCCAGCAGTGGTGAGGACTTGTCCCAACATTTT.

This clone was seen just once. This chain uses TRBV15 with TRBJ2-7; tentatively, D is TRBD2 (5 bases). The V end was cut by 7 bases, the J end by 0 bases, with 10 bases between. CDR1 LNHNV and CDR2 YYDKDF come from the germline V gene (reference sequence). This CDR3 comprises 13 residues. This CDR3 reads CATKRASSYEQYF. Written as DNA, the CDR3 is TGTGCCACCAAGAGGGCGAGCTCCTACGAGCAGTACTTC.

The sample holds a few counts of this clone. The chain employs TRBV19 and TRBJ1-1, with 9 nucleotides matching TRBD1. J lost 3 bases, V lost 4 bases, and 3 bases had no gene match. Germline V gene lookup returns CDR1 LNHDA and CDR2 SQIVND (reference sequence). CDR3 length equals 14 residues. As DNA, the CDR3 is TGTGCCAGTAGTACCGGGACAGGGCACACTGAAGCTTTCTTT. Translated: CASSTGTGHTEAFF.

The chain combines TRBV5-1 with TRBJ2-1; a possible D gene is TRBD2 (6 bases). V shed 4 bases and J shed 8 bases, with 13 bases lying between them. The CDR3 has 13 residues. Germline CDR1 reads SGHRS; CDR2 reads YFSETQ. DNA for the CDR3: TGCGCCAGCAGCGGGGGAAGGAGGGATGAGCAGTTCTTC. This encodes CASSGGRRDEQFF.

This sequence joins TRBV4-1 and TRBJ1-2; weak D call: TRBD1 (6 bases). Trimming shortened V by 4 bases and J by 1 base, and 10 bases separated the two germline ends. CDR3 length: 14 residues. The germline V gene has CDR1 MGHRA and CDR2 YSYEKL. The CDR3 reads CASSPKTGNYGYTF. CDR3 sequence (DNA): TGCGCCAGCAGCCCGAAGACAGGTAACTATGGCTACACCTTC.

V is TRBV11-2 and J is TRBJ2-5, with 14 bases aligning to TRBD2. V lost 6 bases and J lost 0; bases outside the gene matches: 12. Germline CDR1 reads SGHAT; CDR2 reads FQNNGV. The CDR3 has 19 amino acids. The CDR3 loop reads CASRRGWTSGGPYQETQYF. Here the CDR3 DNA reads TGTGCCAGCAGACGTGGTTGGACTAGCGGGGGGCCGTACCAAGAGACCCAGTACTTC.

The chain joins TRBV5-5 to TRBJ2-7; 8 bases agree with TRBD1. Trimming at V came to 4 bases and at J to 0 bases, leaving 6 bases not matched to a gene. The CDR3 is 15 residues long. CDR1 is SGHKS, CDR2 YYEKEE, per germline (reference sequence). The CDR3 sequence is CASSKTGVSSYEQYF. CDR3 coding DNA: TGTGCCAGCAGCAAGACAGGGGTTAGCTCCTACGAGCAGTACTTC.

The J gene is TRBJ2-4, the V gene TRBV7-9; 9 positions agree with TRBD2. Germline CDR1 reads SEHNR; CDR2 reads FQNEAQ (reference sequence). V gave up 8 bases and J gave up 9 bases; unmatched junction bases: 11. The CDR3 runs to 14 residues. The CDR3 loop reads CASAPGTSSPIQYF. The CDR3 coding sequence is TGTGCCAGCGCGCCCGGGACTAGCAGTCCCATTCAGTACTTC.

This clone has more than one count but fewer than ten. CDR3 sequence (DNA): TGTGCCAGCAGTGAAACTAGGCGGACCAATCAGCCCCAGCATTTT. Its protein is CASSETRRTNQPQHF. The rearrangement joins TRBV6-1 to TRBJ1-5; D unresolved. The CDR3 consists of 15 residues. V was cut by 2 bases and J by 3 bases, with 11 bases left in between. Germline CDR1 is MNHNS and CDR2 is SASEGT.

This chain uses TRBV27 with TRBJ2-7; TRBD2 matches 10 bases. CDR1 is MNHEY, CDR2 SMNVEV, per germline (reference sequence). This CDR3 has 14 amino acids. Trimming removed 5 bases from V and 1 base from J; junction bases left unmatched: 2. CDR3 region: CASSTSGDSYEQYF. Written as DNA, the CDR3 is TGTGCCAGCAGTACTAGCGGGGATTCCTACGAGCAGTACTTC.

The chain employs TRBV27 and TRBJ2-5; weak D call: TRBD1 (6 bases). CDR3 length equals 14 residues. Germline CDR1 and CDR2: MNHEY and SMNVEV (reference sequence). The ends were cut back, 1 base at V and 5 bases at J, with 11 bases in the middle. The CDR3 coding sequence is TGTGCCAGCAGTTTATATCGACAGGCGGAGACCCAGTACTTC. Amino acids: CASSLYRQAETQYF.

This chain joins TRBV7-9 and TRBJ2-1; D possibly corresponds to TRBD1 (6 bases). V was clipped by 5 bases and J by 1 base, with 15 bases between them. CDR1 and CDR2 (germline): SEHNR, FQNEAQ (reference sequence). This CDR3 region has 16 residues. The CDR3 DNA sequence: TGTGCCAGCAGCCCAGAGACAGGAAATTCCTACAATGAGCAGTTCTTC. This codes for CASSPETGNSYNEQFF.

The rearrangement uses TRBV5-1 and TRBJ2-7; D gene ambiguous. Germline V lookup: CDR1 SGHRS, CDR2 YFSETQ. There are 13 residues in the CDR3. Trimming removed 4 bases from V and 4 bases from J, with 12 bases in between. In DNA, the CDR3 is TGCGCCAGCAGCCTCCTTTCCGGGTACGAGCAGTACTTC. Its translation: CASSLLSGYEQYF.

The DNA for the CDR3 is TGTGCCTGGAGTGACCGCGGGGGGCCGGTATATGAGCAGTTCTTC. Translated, it gives CAWSDRGGPVYEQFF. V is TRBV30 and J is TRBJ2-1, with 8 bases that match TRBD2. From germline, CDR1 is GTSNPN and CDR2 SVGIG (reference sequence). The trim removed 1 base at V and 8 bases at J, leaving 10 bases unmatched. CDR3 length equals 15 residues.

The J gene is TRBJ2-3, the V gene TRBV20-1, with TRBD2 matching over 11 bases. This CDR3 contains 14 residues. Per germline, CDR1 DFQATT and CDR2 SNEGSKA (reference sequence). Trimming took 3 bases from V and 1 from J; bases not matched to a gene: 0. The CDR3 sequence is CSASSGGGTDTQYF. The CDR3 bases are TGCAGTGCTAGTAGCGGGGGGGGCACAGATACGCAGTATTTT.

V and J are TRBV5-4 and TRBJ1-2; 7 bases agree with TRBD1. This CDR3 has 15 residues. Unmatched junction bases numbered 7, after V lost 0 bases and J lost 5 bases. Per germline, CDR1 SGHNT and CDR2 YYREEE (reference sequence). Written as DNA, the CDR3 is TGTGCCAGCAGCTTGGACCAGGGGGATAATTATGGCTACACCTTC. Its translation is CASSLDQGDNYGYTF.

The chain employs TRBV6-5 and TRBJ1-2, with a possible D match to TRBD1 (5 bases). CDR1 and CDR2 from the germline V gene are MNHEY and SVGAGI. The CDR3 length is 14 residues. The V gene lost 6 bases and the J gene lost 5 bases, with 16 bases spanning the gap. The CDR3 nucleotides are TGTGCCAGCAGCCTAATGGGGCCCGAGTATGGCTACACCTTC. Translating gives CASSLMGPEYGYTF.

The V and J genes are TRBV27 and TRBJ1-5; D is uncertain. Germline lookup yields CDR1 MNHEY and CDR2 SMNVEV (reference sequence). V was trimmed by 9 bases and J by 7 bases, leaving 16 bases between them. CDR3 length: 13 amino acids. CDR3 sequence reads: CARRTQCRQPQHF. The CDR3 coding sequence is TGTGCCAGAAGAACGCAGTGCAGACAGCCCCAGCATTTT.

V gene TRBV12-3 or TRBV12-4 combines with J gene TRBJ1-1; D is undetermined. Trimming left V 7 bases short and J 1 base short, with 7 bases between. CDR3 size: 12 residues. The CDR3 DNA is TGTGCCAGCACCGTCGGGAACACTGAAGCTTTCTTT. Amino acids: CASTVGNTEAFF.

V and J are TRBV28 and TRBJ1-1; 10 nucleotides agree with TRBD1. The CDR3 totals 14 residues. With V trimmed by 6 bases and J by 10 bases, 11 bases remained unmatched. Germline CDR1 reads MDHEN; CDR2 reads SYDVKM. The CDR3 DNA follows: TGTGCCAGCAGCCCGAGGGACAGGGGAAGGGGAGCTTTCTTT. It yields the protein CASSPRDRGRGAFF.

The chain employs TRBV5-1 and TRBJ2-5, with D perhaps TRBD1 (5 bases). CDR1 is SGHRS and CDR2 is YFSETQ in the germline V gene. Trimming cost V 5 bases and J 1 base, with 12 bases left between them. The CDR3 length is 14 residues. This chain's CDR3 is CASSAIQGQETQYF. In nucleotides, the CDR3 is TGCGCCAGCAGTGCTATTCAGGGCCAAGAGACCCAGTACTTC.

A note on this clone: The identical CDR3 is also encoded by other nucleotide sequences in the sample. CDR3 DNA: TGCGCCAGCAGCTTCGGGGGATCCTACGAGCAGTACTTC. Amino acids: CASSFGGSYEQYF. The rearrangement joins TRBV5-1 to TRBJ2-7, with D perhaps TRBD2 (6 bases). V shed 2 bases and J shed 1 base, with 7 bases lying between them. CDR1 SGHRS and CDR2 YFSETQ come from the germline V gene. CDR3 size: 13 residues.

The chain couples TRBV11-2 to TRBJ1-5; D gene ambiguous. This CDR3 is 14 amino acids long. Germline V gene sequence: CDR1 SGHAT, CDR2 FQNNGV. V gave up 7 bases and J gave up 7 bases, with 17 bases separating them. The CDR3 coding sequence is TGTGCCAGCACCCCCGGAGGCAGCCGGCAGCCCCAGCATTTT. This translates into CASTPGGSRQPQHF.